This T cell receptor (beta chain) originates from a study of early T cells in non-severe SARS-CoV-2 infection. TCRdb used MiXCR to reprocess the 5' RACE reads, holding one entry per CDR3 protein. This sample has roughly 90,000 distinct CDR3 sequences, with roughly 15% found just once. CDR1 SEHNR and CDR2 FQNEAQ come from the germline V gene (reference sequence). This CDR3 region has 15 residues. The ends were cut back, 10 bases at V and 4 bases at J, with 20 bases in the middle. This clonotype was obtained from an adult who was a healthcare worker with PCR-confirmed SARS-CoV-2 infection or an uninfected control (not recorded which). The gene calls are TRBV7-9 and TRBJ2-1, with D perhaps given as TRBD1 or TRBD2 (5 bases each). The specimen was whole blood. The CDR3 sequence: CATLPGTPSYNEQFF. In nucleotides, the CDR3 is TGTGCCACCTTACCCGGGACCCCGAGTTACAATGAGCAGTTCTTC. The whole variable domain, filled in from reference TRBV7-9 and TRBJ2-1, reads DTGVSQNPRHKITKRGQNVTFRCDPISEHNRLYWYRQTLGQGPEFLTYFQNEAQLEKSRLLSDRFSAERPKGSFSTLEIQRTEQGDSAMYLCATLPGTPSYNEQFFGPGTRLTVL.